The 28 T cell receptor beta chains reported below all come from one sample, sequenced in a study of cytomegalovirus exposure and HLA in healthy donors. The PCR had 60 Vbeta and 13 Jbeta primers. Clones were read by immunoSEQ multiplex PCR, and TCRdb kept only the in-frame ones, dropping some. The repertoire holds about 170,000 clones, roughly 80% seen once, with approximately 2.4% in the top ten. Sequenced sample: PBMCs. All receptors come from a male donor in good health and CMV-seronegative.

The V gene is TRBV5-8, the J gene TRBJ2-5; 7 bases fit TRBD1. This CDR3 spans 17 amino acids. Per the germline V gene, CDR1 is SGHTS and CDR2 is YDEGEE. V lost 0 bases, J lost 1 base, and 9 bases stayed unmatched. The CDR3 sequence is CASSLGRGPDPQETQYF. The CDR3 coding sequence is TGTGCCAGCAGCTTGGGAAGGGGGCCGGATCCCCAAGAGACCCAGTACTTC. Full variable domain (missing parts from reference TRBV5-8 and TRBJ2-5): EAGVTQSPTHLIKTRGQQATLRCSPISGHTSVYWYQQALGLGLQFLLWYDEGEERNRGNFPPRFSGRQFPNYSSELNVNALELEDSALYLCASSLGRGPDPQETQYFGPGTRLLVL.

The genes are TRBV4-1 and TRBJ1-2, with D unclear. V lost 4 bases and J lost 7, with 22 bases in between. The CDR3 spans 16 residues. Germline V gene data show CDR1 as MGHRA and CDR2 as YSYEKL. The CDR3 nucleotides read TGCGCCAGCAGCCTAACTCCCCAGGCTCCTGGTGCTGGCTACACCTTC. Translated: CASSLTPQAPGAGYTF.

This sequence joins TRBV28 and TRBJ2-2; unclear D gene. The CDR3 covers 14 residues. V was shortened by 2 bases and J by 1 base, with 5 bases between the two germline ends. CDR1 and CDR2 (germline): MDHEN, SYDVKM. The CDR3 sequence is CASSLTENTGELFF. Here the CDR3 DNA reads TGTGCCAGCAGTTTAACAGAGAACACCGGGGAGCTGTTTTTT. Full variable domain (remainder filled in from reference TRBV28 and TRBJ2-2): DVKVTQSSRYLVKRTGEKVFLECVQDMDHENMFWYRQDPGLGLRLIYFSYDVKMKEKGDIPEGYSVSREKKERFSLILESASTNQTSMYLCASSLTENTGELFFGEGSRLTVL.

The chain has TRBV14 and TRBJ2-7; D possibly corresponds to TRBD2 (6 bases). CDR3 length: 14 residues. CDR1 and CDR2 from the germline V gene are SGHDN and FVKESK. Trimming removed 4 bases at V and 4 bases at J, with 14 bases between. The CDR3 reads CASSPEGLRYEQYF. CDR3 sequence (DNA): TGTGCCAGCAGCCCAGAGGGACTGAGATACGAGCAGTACTTC.

This rearrangement joins TRBV9 to TRBJ1-1, with D hard to call. Germline CDR1 and CDR2: SGDLS and YYNGEE. Trimming removed 3 bases from V and 0 bases from J, with 6 bases in between. The CDR3 is made up of 13 amino acids. Here the CDR3 reads CASSAQVNTEAFF. CDR3 DNA sequence: TGTGCCAGCAGCGCCCAGGTGAACACTGAAGCTTTCTTT.

This chain joins TRBV13 and TRBJ2-7; TRBD2 matches at 8 bases. Germline V gives CDR1 PRHDT, CDR2 FYEKMQ (reference sequence). After removal of 5 bases from V and 0 bases from J, the junction contained 6 bases not matched to a gene. This CDR3 contains 15 residues. CDR3 in DNA: TGTGCCAGCAGCAGAGGCGGGACTAGCTCCTACGAGCAGTACTTC. It codes for CASSRGGTSSYEQYF.

The J gene is TRBJ2-7, the V gene TRBV29-1, with 7 bases identical to TRBD1. The germline V gene encodes CDR1 SQVTM and CDR2 ANQGSEA. V trimming: 4 bases; J trimming: 0 bases; junction bases outside the gene matches: 3. This CDR3 has 13 amino acids. Here the CDR3 reads CSVGQGVSYEQYF. Written as DNA, the CDR3 is TGCAGCGTTGGCCAGGGGGTCTCCTACGAGCAGTACTTC.

The chain employs TRBV10-3 and TRBJ1-1, with D perhaps TRBD1 (6 bases). V was cut by 5 bases and J by 4 bases, with 17 bases left in between. The germline CDR1 and CDR2 sequences are ENHRY and SYGVKD. The CDR3 loop spans 15 amino acids. The CDR3 spells CAISPVGGLGTEAFF. The CDR3 region has the DNA TGTGCCATCAGTCCCGTGGGGGGGCTCGGCACTGAAGCTTTCTTT.

The chain combines TRBV29-1 with TRBJ2-1; D is possibly TRBD2 (6 bases). V lost 5 bases and J 1 base, leaving 9 bases between the germline ends. This CDR3 is 13 amino acids long. The germline CDR1 and CDR2 sequences are SQVTM and ANQGSEA. This chain's CDR3 is CSVHGGSYNEQFF. The CDR3 bases are TGCAGCGTTCACGGGGGATCCTACAATGAGCAGTTCTTC.

This clone was detected only a few times. The J gene is TRBJ2-5, the V gene TRBV10-1; 8 bases match TRBD1. Germline CDR1 is WNHNN and CDR2 is SYGVQD (reference sequence). The length of the CDR3 is 15 residues. V shed 0 bases, J shed 4 bases, and the junction held 4 bases outside the gene matches. CDR3 sequence reads: CASSESDRVPETQYF. CDR3 nucleotide sequence: TGCGCCAGCAGTGAGTCGGACAGGGTCCCAGAGACCCAGTACTTC.

J is TRBJ2-7 and V is TRBV15, with 11 bases lining up with TRBD1. The CDR3 loop spans 17 amino acids. V trimming: 0 bases; J trimming: 0 bases; junction bases outside the gene matches: 4. From germline, CDR1 is LNHNV and CDR2 YYDKDF (reference sequence). Written as DNA, the CDR3 is TGTGCCACCAGCAGAGAGGGGACAGGGGGGTCCTCCTACGAGCAGTACTTC. Its protein product is CATSREGTGGSSYEQYF.

V usage is TRBV2 and J usage is TRBJ2-7; a weak D match, TRBD1 (5 bases). Germline values: CDR1 SNHLY, CDR2 FYNNEI. The CDR3 length is 14 residues. The V end was cut by 9 bases, the J end by 4 bases, with 19 bases between. CDR3 region: CASKLRHRQYEQYF. In DNA, the CDR3 is TGTGCCAGTAAATTACGACACAGGCAGTACGAGCAGTACTTC.

This clone has just a few counts. The V gene is TRBV5-6, the J gene TRBJ2-1; TRBD2 matches 14 bases. Germline loops: CDR1 SGHDT, CDR2 YYEEEE. The V segment lost 0 bases and the J segment 14 bases; nucleotides outside the gene matches: 7. This CDR3 is built from 15 residues. The DNA for the CDR3 is TGTGCCAGCAGCTTGGCAGGGACTAGCGGGGGCTGGGAGTTCTTC. Residues: CASSLAGTSGGWEFF.

The V call is TRBV4-3, the J call TRBJ2-1, with D possibly being TRBD2 (6 bases). From germline, CDR1 is LGHNA and CDR2 YSLEER. The V end was cut by 0 bases, the J end by 0 bases, with 12 bases between. The CDR3 contains 17 residues. The CDR3 bases are TGCGCCAGCAGCCAAGATTGGCGGGGACCCTCCTACAATGAGCAGTTCTTC. Translated, it gives CASSQDWRGPSYNEQFF.

CDR3 bases: TGTGCCAGCGGATTTTGGGGACAGGGGGCTGAAAAACTGTTTTTT. Protein product: CASGFWGQGAEKLFF. The chain recombines TRBV6-5 with TRBJ1-4, with 12 nucleotides matching TRBD1. The CDR3 loop spans 15 amino acids. J gave up 7 bases and V 8 bases, and 8 bases lay outside the gene matches. Per the germline V gene, CDR1 is MNHEY and CDR2 is SVGAGI.

This chain connects TRBV30 to TRBJ1-1, with 8 nucleotides matching TRBD1. V lost 4 bases, J lost 4 bases, and 8 bases stayed unmatched. This CDR3 has 14 residues. Germline loops: CDR1 GTSNPN, CDR2 SVGIG (reference sequence). The CDR3 protein is CAWNRDRTTTEAFF. The DNA for the CDR3 is TGTGCCTGGAATCGGGACAGGACGACCACTGAAGCTTTCTTT. The full variable domain, with the rest looked up from reference TRBV30 and TRBJ1-1, is SQTIHQWPATLVQPVGSPLSLECTVEGTSNPNLYWYRQAAGRGLQLLFYSVGIGQISSEVPQNLSASRPQDRQFILSSKKLLLSDSGFYLCAWNRDRTTTEAFFGQGTRLTVV.

This chain uses TRBV4-3 with TRBJ2-7; weak D call: TRBD2 (6 bases). Germline V gives CDR1 LGHNA, CDR2 YSLEER. The CDR3 loop spans 14 amino acids. V lost 0 bases to trimming and J lost 3 bases, with 9 bases between them. The CDR3 reads CASSQDAGFYEQYF. The CDR3 DNA is TGCGCCAGCAGCCAAGATGCGGGATTCTACGAGCAGTACTTC.

This chain links TRBV4-1 with TRBJ1-6; unclear D gene. Between the trimmed V and J ends, which lost 0 bases and 8 bases, there was a span of 17 bases. This CDR3 comprises 17 residues. Germline CDR1 is MGHRA and CDR2 is YSYEKL. Here the CDR3 reads CASSQDVKQRHYSPLHF. The CDR3 DNA reads as TGCGCCAGCAGCCAAGACGTCAAACAGCGGCACTATTCACCCCTCCACTTT.

This rearrangement joins TRBV13 to TRBJ2-6, with a tentative D call TRBD2 (6 bases). Germline CDR1 and CDR2: PRHDT and FYEKMQ (reference sequence). The ends were cut back, 6 bases at V and 4 bases at J, with 19 bases in the middle. The CDR3 has 17 amino acids. The CDR3 reads CASSLLVAGLGANVLTF. In nucleotides, the CDR3 is TGTGCCAGCAGTCTATTAGTGGCGGGACTCGGGGCCAACGTCCTGACTTTC.

The gene calls are TRBV2 and TRBJ1-4; D remains ambiguous. This CDR3 contains 12 residues. Trimming left V 6 bases short and J 5 bases short, with 7 bases between. Germline loops: CDR1 SNHLY, CDR2 FYNNEI. The DNA of the CDR3 is TGTGCCAGCAGGCCACAGAATGAAAAACTGTTTTTT. Translating gives CASRPQNEKLFF.

This sequence joins TRBV25-1 and TRBJ2-5; TRBD1 matches 8 bases. The ends lost 2 bases at V and 5 bases at J; junction bases unmatched: 7. CDR1 and CDR2 from the germline V gene are MGHDK and SYGVNS. The length of the CDR3 is 15 residues. The CDR3 protein is CASSEVQGAGETQYF. DNA for the CDR3: TGTGCCAGCAGTGAAGTCCAGGGGGCAGGGGAGACCCAGTACTTC.

The count of this clone is one. The rearrangement joins TRBV5-1 to TRBJ2-7; a weak D match, TRBD1 (6 bases). V was pared by 0 bases and J by 2 bases, with 15 bases between. CDR3 length equals 16 residues. CDR1 is SGHRS and CDR2 is YFSETQ in the germline V gene. The CDR3, as DNA: TGCGCCAGCAGCTTGGACAGGGCAATCCCCCCCTACGAGCAGTACTTC. Amino acids: CASSLDRAIPPYEQYF. The whole variable domain, remainder taken from reference TRBV5-1 and TRBJ2-7, is KAGVTQTPRYLIKTRGQQVTLSCSPISGHRSVSWYQQTPGQGLQFLFEYFSETQRNKGNFPGRFSGRQFSNSRSEMNVSTLELGDSALYLCASSLDRAIPPYEQYFGPGTRLTVT.

J is TRBJ2-7 and V is TRBV6-5; 10 bases align to TRBD1. The CDR3 length is 16 residues. V was clipped by 4 bases and J by 3 bases; unmatched bases: 9. The germline gives CDR1 MNHEY, CDR2 SVGAGI. The CDR3, as DNA: TGTGCCAGCAGTTCCCCGGGACAGGGGCATGGCTACGAGCAGTACTTC. This translates into CASSSPGQGHGYEQYF.

This chain joins TRBV29-1 and TRBJ1-4, with a possible D match to TRBD1 (5 bases). Trimming pared 4 bases from V and 0 bases from J, leaving 12 bases between. The CDR3 covers 15 residues. Germline CDR1 is SQVTM and CDR2 is ANQGSEA. CDR3 sequence reads: CSVGRRGATNEKLFF. In DNA, the CDR3 is TGCAGCGTTGGAAGAAGGGGCGCAACTAATGAAAAACTGTTTTTT. Variable domain in full (rest from reference TRBV29-1 and TRBJ1-4): SAVISQKPSRDICQRGTSLTIQCQVDSQVTMMFWYRQQPGQSLTLIATANQGSEATYESGFVIDKFPISRPNLTFSTLTVSNMSPEDSSIYLCSVGRRGATNEKLFFGSGTQLSVL.

The CDR3 sequence is CASSYGGTSNYGYTF. In DNA, the CDR3 is TGTGCCAGCAGTTACGGGGGGACCTCTAACTATGGCTACACCTTC. The chain employs TRBV6-5 and TRBJ1-2; tentative D call: TRBD1 (5 bases). Germline assignment: CDR1 MNHEY and CDR2 SVGAGI. The V and J ends lost 2 bases and 0 bases respectively, with 10 bases between them. The CDR3 runs to 15 residues.

This clone came up many times. The rearrangement uses TRBV29-1 and TRBJ1-2, with a possible D match to TRBD1 (5 bases). V was trimmed by 7 bases and J by 3 bases, leaving 21 bases between them. The CDR3 runs to 15 residues. Germline CDR1 SQVTM, CDR2 ANQGSEA. CDR3 loop: CSANPTAGFDYGYTF. CDR3 nucleotide sequence: TGCAGCGCCAACCCAACGGCAGGGTTCGACTATGGCTACACCTTC. Complete variable domain (other parts from reference TRBV29-1 and TRBJ1-2): SAVISQKPSRDICQRGTSLTIQCQVDSQVTMMFWYRQQPGQSLTLIATANQGSEATYESGFVIDKFPISRPNLTFSTLTVSNMSPEDSSIYLCSANPTAGFDYGYTFGSGTRLTVV.

In this sample, this clone turned up once. At one end the junction does not follow the germline gene, possibly because of a read error. The V call is TRBV7-7, the J call TRBJ1-3, with TRBD1 matching 7 bases. The CDR3 is made up of 14 amino acids. CDR1 is SSHAT and CDR2 is FNYEAQ in the germline V gene (reference sequence). The CDR3, as DNA: TGTGCTAGCAGCCCCACAGGGGCTGGAAACACCATATATTTT. It specifies CASSPTGAGNTIYF.

This clone was counted only a few times. The chain joins TRBV5-1 to TRBJ1-6, with D tentatively TRBD1 (5 bases). Germline-derived CDR1 and CDR2 are SGHRS and YFSETQ. This CDR3 is built from 16 residues. The V gene lost 3 bases and the J gene lost 10 bases, with 20 bases spanning the gap. CDR3: CASSSEPPGPSSPLHF. DNA for the CDR3: TGCGCCAGCAGCTCCGAGCCCCCAGGGCCCTCCTCACCCCTCCACTTT.